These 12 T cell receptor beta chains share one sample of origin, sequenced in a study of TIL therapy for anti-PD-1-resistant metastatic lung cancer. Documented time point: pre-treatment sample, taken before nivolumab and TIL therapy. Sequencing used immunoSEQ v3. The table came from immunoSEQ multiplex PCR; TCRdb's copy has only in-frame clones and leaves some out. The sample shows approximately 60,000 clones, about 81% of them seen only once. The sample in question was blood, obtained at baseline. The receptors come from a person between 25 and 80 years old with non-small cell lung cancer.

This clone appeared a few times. CDR3 in DNA: TGTGCCTCGGGGGGACAGGGGAATCAGCCCCAGCATTTT. Residues: CASGGQGNQPQHF. The gene calls are TRBV6-5 and TRBJ1-5; 10 bases match TRBD1. The CDR3 runs to 13 residues. V lost 11 bases and J lost 4; bases outside the gene matches: 5. CDR1 MNHEY and CDR2 SVGAGI come from the germline V gene.

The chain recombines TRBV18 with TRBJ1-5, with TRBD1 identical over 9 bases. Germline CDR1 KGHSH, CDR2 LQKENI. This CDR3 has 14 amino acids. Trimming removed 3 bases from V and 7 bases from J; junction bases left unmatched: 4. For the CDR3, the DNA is TGTGCCAGCTCACCGGGACAGGGCACGCAGCCCCAGCATTTT. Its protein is CASSPGQGTQPQHF.

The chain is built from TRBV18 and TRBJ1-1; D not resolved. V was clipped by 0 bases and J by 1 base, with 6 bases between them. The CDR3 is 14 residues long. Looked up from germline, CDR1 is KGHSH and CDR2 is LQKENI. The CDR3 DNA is TGTGCCAGCTCACCACCGTGGGCGAACACTGAAGCTTTCTTT. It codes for CASSPPWANTEAFF.

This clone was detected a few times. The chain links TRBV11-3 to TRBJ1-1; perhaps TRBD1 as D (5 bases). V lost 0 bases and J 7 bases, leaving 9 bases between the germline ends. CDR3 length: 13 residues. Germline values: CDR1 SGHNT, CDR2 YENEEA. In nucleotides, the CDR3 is TGTGCCAGCAGCTTAGAGGGGGGACGTGAAGCTTTCTTT. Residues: CASSLEGGREAFF.

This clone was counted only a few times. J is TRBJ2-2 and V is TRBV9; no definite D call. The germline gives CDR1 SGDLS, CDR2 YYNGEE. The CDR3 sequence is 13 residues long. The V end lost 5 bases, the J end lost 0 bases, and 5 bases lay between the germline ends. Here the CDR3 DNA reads TGTGCCAGCAGGGATACGAACACCGGGGAGCTGTTTTTT. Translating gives CASRDTNTGELFF.

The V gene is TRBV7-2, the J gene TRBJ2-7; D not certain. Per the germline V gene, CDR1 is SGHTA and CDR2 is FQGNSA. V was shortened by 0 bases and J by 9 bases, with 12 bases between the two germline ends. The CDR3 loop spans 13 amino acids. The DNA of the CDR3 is TGTGCCAGCAGCTTAGCGTCTCGAGCCGGGCAGTACTTC. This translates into CASSLASRAGQYF.

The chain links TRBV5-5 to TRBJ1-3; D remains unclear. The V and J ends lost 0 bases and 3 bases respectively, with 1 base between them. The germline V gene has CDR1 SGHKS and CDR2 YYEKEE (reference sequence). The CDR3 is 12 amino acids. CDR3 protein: CASSLDGNTIYF. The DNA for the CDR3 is TGTGCCAGCAGCTTGGATGGAAACACCATATATTTT. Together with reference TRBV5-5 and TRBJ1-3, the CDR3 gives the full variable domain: DAGVTQSPTHLIKTRGQQVTLRCSPISGHKSVSWYQQVLGQGPQFIFQYYEKEERGRGNFPDRFSARQFPNYSSELNVNALLLGDSALYLCASSLDGNTIYFGEGSWLTVV.

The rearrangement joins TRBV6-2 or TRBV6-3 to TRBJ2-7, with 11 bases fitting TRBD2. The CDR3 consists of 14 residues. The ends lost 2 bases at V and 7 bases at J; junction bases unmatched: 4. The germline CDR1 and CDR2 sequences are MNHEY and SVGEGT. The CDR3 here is CASSYGGLAGEQYF. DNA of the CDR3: TGTGCCAGCAGTTACGGTGGACTAGCGGGTGAGCAGTACTTC.

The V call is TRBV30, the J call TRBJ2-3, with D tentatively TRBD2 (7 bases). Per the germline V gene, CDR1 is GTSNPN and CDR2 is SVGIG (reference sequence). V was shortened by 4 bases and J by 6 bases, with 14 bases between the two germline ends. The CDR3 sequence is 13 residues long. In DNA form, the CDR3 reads TGTGCCTGGACCTACGGGGGGCCGGATACGCAGTATTTT. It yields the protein CAWTYGGPDTQYF.

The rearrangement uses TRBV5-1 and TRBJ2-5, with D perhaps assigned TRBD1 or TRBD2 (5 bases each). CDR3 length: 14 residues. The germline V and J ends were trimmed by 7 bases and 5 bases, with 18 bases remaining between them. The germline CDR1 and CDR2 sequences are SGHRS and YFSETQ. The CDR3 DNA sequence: TGCGCCAGCTGTATGTGGGGGACCGGTGAGACCCAGTACTTC. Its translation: CASCMWGTGETQYF.

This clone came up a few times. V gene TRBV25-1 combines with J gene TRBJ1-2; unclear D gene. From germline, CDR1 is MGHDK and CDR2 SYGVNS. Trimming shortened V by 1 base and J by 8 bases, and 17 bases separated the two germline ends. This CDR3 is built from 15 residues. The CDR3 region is CASSEFTGYGKGYTF. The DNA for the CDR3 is TGTGCCAGCAGTGAATTCACCGGGTACGGGAAGGGCTACACCTTC.

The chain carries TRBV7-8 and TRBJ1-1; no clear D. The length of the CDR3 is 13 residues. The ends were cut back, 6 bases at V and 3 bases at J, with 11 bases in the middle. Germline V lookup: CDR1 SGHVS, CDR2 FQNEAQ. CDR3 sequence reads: CASSPKGDTEAFF. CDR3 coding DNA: TGTGCCAGCAGTCCTAAGGGAGACACTGAAGCTTTCTTT.